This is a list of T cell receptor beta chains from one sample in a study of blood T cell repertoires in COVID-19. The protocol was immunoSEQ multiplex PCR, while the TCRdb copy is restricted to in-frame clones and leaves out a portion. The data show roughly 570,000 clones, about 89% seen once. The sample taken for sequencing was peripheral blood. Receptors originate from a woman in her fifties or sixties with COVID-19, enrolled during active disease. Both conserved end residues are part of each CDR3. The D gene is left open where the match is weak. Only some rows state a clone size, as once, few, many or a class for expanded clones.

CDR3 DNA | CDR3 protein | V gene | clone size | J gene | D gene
TGTGCCAGCAGTTTATCCCCCAGGGGGGCTTTCTTT | CASSLSPRGAFF | TRBV28 | - | TRBJ1-1 | TRBD1
TGTGCCAGCAGCTCAACAGGGGCTGGCTACACCTTC | CASSSTGAGYTF | TRBV7-3 | - | TRBJ1-2 | TRBD1
TGTGCCAGTAGTTTGGACAGGGGGATAATGAACACTGAAGCTTTCTTT | CASSLDRGIMNTEAFF | TRBV19 | - | TRBJ1-1 | TRBD1
TGCGCCAGCACCGCCCGGACGGGGTCGTTATTGGAGACCCAGTACTTC | CASTARTGSLLETQYF | TRBV5-1 | - | TRBJ2-5 | -
TGCGCCAGCAGCCAAGATCGGTACAGGGAAAAGGACAATCAGCCCCAGCATTTT | CASSQDRYREKDNQPQHF | TRBV4-1 | - | TRBJ1-5 | -
TGTGCCAGCAGCCGACAGACGGCGGCCGGCTACACCTTC | CASSRQTAAGYTF | TRBV14 | - | TRBJ1-2 | -
TGTGCCTGGAGTGAGAGGGGACTAGCGGGGGGGCCCAGGTACGACGAGCAGTACTTC | CAWSERGLAGGPRYDEQYF | TRBV30 | - | TRBJ2-7 | TRBD2
TGCGCCAGCAGCTCCTTACAGGGTAACGAGCAGTACTTC | CASSSLQGNEQYF | TRBV5-1 | - | TRBJ2-7 | -
TGTGCCAGCAGTACTACCCCCTTCGGCTCAAGGAGCTCCTACGAGCAGTACTTC | CASSTTPFGSRSSYEQYF | TRBV27 | - | TRBJ2-7 | -
TGCAGCGTTGCCAGGAACACTGAAGCTTTCTTT | CSVARNTEAFF | TRBV29-1 | - | TRBJ1-1 | -
TGTGCCAGCAGCCAAGAGCGGGAAAAACTGTTTTTT | CASSQEREKLFF | TRBV4-2 | - | TRBJ1-4 | -
TGTGCCAGCAGCCCGACAGGGATCTCGGCGCAGTACTTC | CASSPTGISAQYF | TRBV5-4 | - | TRBJ2-7 | TRBD1
TGTGCCAGCAGTTACCGGGCAGGGGGCGAGCAGTACTTC | CASSYRAGGEQYF | TRBV6-5 | many | TRBJ2-7 | TRBD1
TGTGCCAGCAGTTCCTACAGGGGTACGAACACTGAAGCTTTCTTT | CASSSYRGTNTEAFF | TRBV7-9 | once | TRBJ1-1 | TRBD1
TGTGCCAGCAGTCCAACAGGGATGCGGCCCCAGCATTTT | CASSPTGMRPQHF | TRBV27 | - | TRBJ1-5 | -
TGTGCCAGCAGCTTAGGCGGGGGGAGCGGCTATGGCTACACCTTC | CASSLGGGSGYGYTF | TRBV7-8 | - | TRBJ1-2 | -
TGTGCCAGCCGACAGCGTCCCTCTCAGCCCCAGCATTTT | CASRQRPSQPQHF | TRBV6-5 | once | TRBJ1-5 | -
TGTGCCAGTAGTATCACCCTCAGCGGGGGGAACTATGGCTACACCTTC | CASSITLSGGNYGYTF | TRBV19 | few | TRBJ1-2 | -
TGCGCCAGCAGCTTGGCCCCGGCGGTGTCTGAAGCTTTCTTT | CASSLAPAVSEAFF | TRBV5-1 | - | TRBJ1-1 | -
TGCGCCAGCAGTCCCTGCTCCAGGGAAGGGGGAGGCTACACCTTC | CASSPCSREGGGYTF | TRBV23-1 | - | TRBJ1-2 | -
TGTGCCAGCAGCTTGGGGGCAACCGGACGAGGGGCTTTCTTT | CASSLGATGRGAFF | TRBV5-5 | - | TRBJ1-1 | -
TGTGCCACCAGTGATTCTCGCGTGAGCTCCTACAATGAGCAGTTCTTC | CATSDSRVSSYNEQFF | TRBV24-1 | - | TRBJ2-1 | -
TGTGCCAGCAACCAACCACAGGGGAGTGCTTTCTTT | CASNQPQGSAFF | TRBV6-5 | few | TRBJ1-1 | TRBD1
TGTGCCAGCAGCTTAGGGACAGGGGAATACAATGAGCAGTTCTTC | CASSLGTGEYNEQFF | TRBV7-9 | once | TRBJ2-1 | TRBD1
TGTGCCAGCAGCCAAGACAGGGGGACCGAAGCTTTCTTT | CASSQDRGTEAFF | TRBV3-1/TRBV3-2 | - | TRBJ1-1 | TRBD1
TGCGCCAGCAGTGAGTCGACAGTCAATGAGCAGTTCTTC | CASSESTVNEQFF | TRBV10-1 | - | TRBJ2-1 | -
TGTGCCAGCAGTTACAGTCTGACAGCTTCACCCCTCCACTTT | CASSYSLTASPLHF | TRBV2 | - | TRBJ1-6 | -
TGTGCCAGCACATCGGTAGCGGGGAACGGGGAGCTGTTTTTT | CASTSVAGNGELFF | TRBV7-8 | - | TRBJ2-2 | TRBD2
TGTGCCAGCAGTTTACCGGGACAGGGCGGCTATGGCTACACCTTC | CASSLPGQGGYGYTF | TRBV28 | - | TRBJ1-2 | TRBD1
TGTGCCAGCAGCTTAGGGGGGGCCCTTACCGGGGAGCTGTTTTTT | CASSLGGALTGELFF | TRBV12-1 | - | TRBJ2-2 | -
TGTGCCAGCAGCCCCGACGGGACAGGGACTGATGAAAAACTGTTTTTT | CASSPDGTGTDEKLFF | TRBV9 | - | TRBJ1-4 | TRBD1
TGTGCCAGCAGCACGCGGGGTAGCGGGGTGGCCTACGAGCAGTACTTC | CASSTRGSGVAYEQYF | TRBV9 | - | TRBJ2-7 | TRBD2
TGTGCCAGCAGCCCGGGGTCCTCGACCCTCTACGAGCAGTACTTC | CASSPGSSTLYEQYF | TRBV5-4 | - | TRBJ2-7 | -
TGTGCCACCAGCAGACAGGTTGTTTCCACTGAAGCTTTCTTT | CATSRQVVSTEAFF | TRBV15 | - | TRBJ1-1 | -
TGTGCCAGTAGTATAGGAAGACAAAACACTGAAGCTTTCTTT | CASSIGRQNTEAFF | TRBV19 | - | TRBJ1-1 | -
TGTGCCAGTAGTATAAACAGGGCAGACATGAACACTGAAGCTTTCTTT | CASSINRADMNTEAFF | TRBV19 | - | TRBJ1-1 | -